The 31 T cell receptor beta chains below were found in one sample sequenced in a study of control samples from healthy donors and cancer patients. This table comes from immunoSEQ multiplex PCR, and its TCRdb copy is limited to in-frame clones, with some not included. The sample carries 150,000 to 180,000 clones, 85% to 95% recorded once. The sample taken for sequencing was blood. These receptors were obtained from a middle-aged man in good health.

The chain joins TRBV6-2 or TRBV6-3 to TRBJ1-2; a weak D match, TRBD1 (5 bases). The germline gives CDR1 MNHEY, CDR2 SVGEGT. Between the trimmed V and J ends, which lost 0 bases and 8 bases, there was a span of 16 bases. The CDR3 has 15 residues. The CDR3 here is CASSYSGSRGTGYTF. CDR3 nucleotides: TGTGCCAGCAGTTACTCAGGTTCGCGGGGGACCGGCTACACCTTC.

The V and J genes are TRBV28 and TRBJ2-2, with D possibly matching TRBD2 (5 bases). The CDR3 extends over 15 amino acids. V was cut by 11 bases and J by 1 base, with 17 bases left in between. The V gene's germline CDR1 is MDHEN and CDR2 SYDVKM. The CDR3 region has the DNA TGTGCCGCATGGTCGGGATCCCTGAACACCGGGGAGCTGTTTTTT. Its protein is CAAWSGSLNTGELFF.

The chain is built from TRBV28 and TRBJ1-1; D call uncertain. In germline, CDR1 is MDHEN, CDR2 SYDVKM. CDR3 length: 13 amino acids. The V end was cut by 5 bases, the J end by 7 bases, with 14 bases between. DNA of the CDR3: TGTGCCAGCAGTAAGGTGGGTCTTGATGAAGCTTTCTTT. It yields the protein CASSKVGLDEAFF. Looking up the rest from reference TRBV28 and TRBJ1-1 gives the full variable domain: DVKVTQSSRYLVKRTGEKVFLECVQDMDHENMFWYRQDPGLGLRLIYFSYDVKMKEKGDIPEGYSVSREKKERFSLILESASTNQTSMYLCASSKVGLDEAFFGQGTRLTVV.

CDR3: CSVAGTVNTEAFF. The CDR3 DNA reads TGCAGCGTCGCCGGGACGGTGAACACTGAAGCTTTCTTT. V gene TRBV29-1 combines with J gene TRBJ1-1; D may be TRBD1 (5 bases). CDR1 and CDR2 from the germline V gene are SQVTM and ANQGSEA. V was trimmed by 6 bases and J by 0 bases, leaving 11 bases between them. The CDR3 contains 13 residues.

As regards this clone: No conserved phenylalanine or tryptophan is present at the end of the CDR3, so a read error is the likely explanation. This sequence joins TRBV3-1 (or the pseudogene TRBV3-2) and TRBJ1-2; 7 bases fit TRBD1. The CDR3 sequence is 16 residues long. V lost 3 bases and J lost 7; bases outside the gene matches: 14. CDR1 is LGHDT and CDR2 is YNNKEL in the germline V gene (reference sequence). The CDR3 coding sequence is TGTGCCAGCAGCCATAGCATTCGACAGGGCGGGAGTGGCTACACCCTC. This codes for CASSHSIRQGGSGYTL.

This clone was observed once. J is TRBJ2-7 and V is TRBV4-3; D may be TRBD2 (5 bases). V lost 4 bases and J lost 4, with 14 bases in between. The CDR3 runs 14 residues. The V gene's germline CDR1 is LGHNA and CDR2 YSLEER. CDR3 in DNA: TGCGCCAGCAGCCTGTCGTTCGGGATGTACGAGCAGTACTTC. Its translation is CASSLSFGMYEQYF.

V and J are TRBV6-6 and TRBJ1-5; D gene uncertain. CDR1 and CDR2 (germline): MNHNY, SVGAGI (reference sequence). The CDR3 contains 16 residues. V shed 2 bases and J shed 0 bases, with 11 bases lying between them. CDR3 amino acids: CASSYGNMYSNQPQHF. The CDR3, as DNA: TGTGCCAGCAGTTACGGGAACATGTATAGCAATCAGCCCCAGCATTTT.

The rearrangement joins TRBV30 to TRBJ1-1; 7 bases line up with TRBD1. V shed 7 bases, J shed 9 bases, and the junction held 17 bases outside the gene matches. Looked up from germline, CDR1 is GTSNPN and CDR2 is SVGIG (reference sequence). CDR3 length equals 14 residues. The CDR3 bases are TGTGCCTCGTCTGACAGGGCCCACTCCCAAAAAGCTTTCTTT. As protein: CASSDRAHSQKAFF.

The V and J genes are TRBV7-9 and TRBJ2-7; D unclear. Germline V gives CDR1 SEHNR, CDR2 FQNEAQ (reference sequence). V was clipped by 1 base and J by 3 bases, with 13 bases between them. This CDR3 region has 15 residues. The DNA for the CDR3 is TGTGCCAGCAGCTTAGTGGCCAGGTCCAGCTACGAGCAGTACTTC. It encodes CASSLVARSSYEQYF.

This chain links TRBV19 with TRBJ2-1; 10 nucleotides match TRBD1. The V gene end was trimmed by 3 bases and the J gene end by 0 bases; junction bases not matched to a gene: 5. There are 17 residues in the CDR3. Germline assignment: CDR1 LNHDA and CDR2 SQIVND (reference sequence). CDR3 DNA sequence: TGTGCCAGTAGTATGAGGACAGGGGGACGCTCCTACAATGAGCAGTTCTTC. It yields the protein CASSMRTGGRSYNEQFF.

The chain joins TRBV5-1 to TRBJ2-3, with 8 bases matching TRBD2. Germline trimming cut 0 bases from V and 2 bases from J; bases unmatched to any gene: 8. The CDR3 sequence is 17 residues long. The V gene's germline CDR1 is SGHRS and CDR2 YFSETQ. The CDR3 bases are TGCGCCAGCAGCTTGGGGGCCAGCGGGGGTACCACAGATACGCAGTATTTT. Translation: CASSLGASGGTTDTQYF.

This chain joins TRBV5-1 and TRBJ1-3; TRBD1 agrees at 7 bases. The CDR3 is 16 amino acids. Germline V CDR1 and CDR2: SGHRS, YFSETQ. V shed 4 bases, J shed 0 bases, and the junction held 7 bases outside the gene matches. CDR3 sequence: CASSPGTVISGNTIYF. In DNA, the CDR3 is TGCGCCAGCAGCCCTGGGACAGTCATCTCTGGAAACACCATATATTTT. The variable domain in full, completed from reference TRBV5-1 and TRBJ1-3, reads KAGVTQTPRYLIKTRGQQVTLSCSPISGHRSVSWYQQTPGQGLQFLFEYFSETQRNKGNFPGRFSGRQFSNSRSEMNVSTLELGDSALYLCASSPGTVISGNTIYFGEGSWLTVV.

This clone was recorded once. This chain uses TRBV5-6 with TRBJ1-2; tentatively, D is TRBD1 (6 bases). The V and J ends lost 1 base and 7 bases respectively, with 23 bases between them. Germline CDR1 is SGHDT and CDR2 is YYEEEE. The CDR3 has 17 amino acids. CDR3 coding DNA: TGTGCCAGCAGCTTGAAGGGGGGGGGCCAGGGCCTTCTTGGCTACACCTTC. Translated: CASSLKGGGQGLLGYTF.

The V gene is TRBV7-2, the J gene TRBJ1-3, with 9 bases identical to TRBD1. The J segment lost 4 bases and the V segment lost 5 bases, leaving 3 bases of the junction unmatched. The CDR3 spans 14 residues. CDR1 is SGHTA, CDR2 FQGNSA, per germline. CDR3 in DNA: TGTGCCAGCAGCCGGGGACAGGGAGGAAACACCATATATTTT. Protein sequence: CASSRGQGGNTIYF.

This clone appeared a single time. CDR3 in DNA: TGTGCCACCAGTGAATCCGGGACAGATGGCTACACCTTC. Translation: CATSESGTDGYTF. This chain links TRBV24-1 with TRBJ1-2; the match to TRBD1 covers 7 bases. Trimming removed 4 bases from V and 6 bases from J; junction bases left unmatched: 4. CDR1 KGHDR and CDR2 SFDVKD come from the germline V gene. This CDR3 region has 13 residues.

CDR3 amino acids: CASSQEASSYNEQFF. CDR3 DNA: TGTGCCAGCAGCCAAGAGGCTAGCTCCTACAATGAGCAGTTCTTC. The chain is built from TRBV4-2 and TRBJ2-1, with D unresolved. The CDR3 is made up of 15 amino acids. Germline CDR1 LGHNA, CDR2 YNFKEQ. The V end was cut by 0 bases, the J end by 0 bases, with 6 bases between.

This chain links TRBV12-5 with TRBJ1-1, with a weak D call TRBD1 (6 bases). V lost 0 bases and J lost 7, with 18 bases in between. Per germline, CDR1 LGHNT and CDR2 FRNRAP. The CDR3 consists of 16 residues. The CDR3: CASGLVLGQGRFEAFF. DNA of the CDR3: TGTGCTAGTGGTTTGGTACTTGGGCAGGGGAGGTTTGAAGCTTTCTTT.

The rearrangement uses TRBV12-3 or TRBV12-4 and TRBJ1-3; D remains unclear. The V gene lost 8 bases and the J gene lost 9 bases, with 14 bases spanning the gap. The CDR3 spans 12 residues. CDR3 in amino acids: CASPTSEGTIYF. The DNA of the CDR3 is TGTGCCAGCCCAACTTCCGAGGGCACCATATATTTT.

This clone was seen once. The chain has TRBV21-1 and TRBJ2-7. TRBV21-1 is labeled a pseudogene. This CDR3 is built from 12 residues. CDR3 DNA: TGTGCCAGCCCCAGCACAAACTACGAGCAGTACTTC. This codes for CASPSTNYEQYF.

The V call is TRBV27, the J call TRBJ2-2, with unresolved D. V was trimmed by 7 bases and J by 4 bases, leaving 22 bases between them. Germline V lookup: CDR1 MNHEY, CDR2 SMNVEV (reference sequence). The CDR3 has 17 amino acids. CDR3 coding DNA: TGTGCCAGCAACCCCACCAGACAACGCGTGGGCACCGGGGAGCTGTTTTTT. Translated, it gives CASNPTRQRVGTGELFF.

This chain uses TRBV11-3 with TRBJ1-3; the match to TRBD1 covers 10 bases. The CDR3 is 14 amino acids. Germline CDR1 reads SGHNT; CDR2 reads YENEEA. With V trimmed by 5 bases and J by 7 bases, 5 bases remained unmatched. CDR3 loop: CASSQGQGRNTIYF. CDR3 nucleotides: TGTGCCAGCAGCCAGGGACAGGGGAGGAACACCATATATTTT. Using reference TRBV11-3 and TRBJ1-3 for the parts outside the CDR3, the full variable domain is EAGVVQSPRYKIIEKKQPVAFWCNPISGHNTLYWYLQNLGQGPELLIRYENEEAVDDSQLPKDRFSAERLKGVDSTLKIQPAELGDSAVYLCASSQGQGRNTIYFGEGSWLTVV.

As DNA, the CDR3 is TGTGCCAGCAGCTATACGACAGGGGGCTACGAGCAGTACTTC. As protein: CASSYTTGGYEQYF. V gene TRBV5-5 combines with J gene TRBJ2-7, with TRBD1 matching 9 bases. The CDR3 is 14 amino acids. J lost 3 bases, V lost 3 bases, and 4 bases had no gene match. CDR1 is SGHKS, CDR2 YYEKEE, per germline (reference sequence).

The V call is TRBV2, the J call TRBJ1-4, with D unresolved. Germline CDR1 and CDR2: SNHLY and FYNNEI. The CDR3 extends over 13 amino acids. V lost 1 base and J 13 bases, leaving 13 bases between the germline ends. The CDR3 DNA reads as TGTGCCAGCAGTGAAGGGGCCTTCGGCCCACTGTTTTTT. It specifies CASSEGAFGPLFF. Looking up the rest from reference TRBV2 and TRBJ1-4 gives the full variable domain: EPEVTQTPSHQVTQMGQEVILRCVPISNHLYFYWYRQILGQKVEFLVSFYNNEISEKSEIFDDQFSVERPDGSNFTLKIRSTKLEDSAMYFCASSEGAFGPLFFGSGTQLSVL.

The CDR3 protein is CASRVDGSYEQYF. The CDR3, as DNA: TGCGCCAGCAGGGTGGACGGCTCCTACGAGCAGTACTTC. This chain connects TRBV5-1 to TRBJ2-7; D unresolved. The CDR3 is made up of 13 amino acids. Per the germline V gene, CDR1 is SGHRS and CDR2 is YFSETQ. V was trimmed by 5 bases and J by 0 bases, leaving 9 bases between them.

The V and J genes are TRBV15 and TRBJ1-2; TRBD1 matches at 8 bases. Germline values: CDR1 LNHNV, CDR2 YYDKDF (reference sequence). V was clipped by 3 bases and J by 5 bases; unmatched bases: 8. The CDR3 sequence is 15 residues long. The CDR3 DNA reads TGTGCCACCAGCAGGGGGGGACAGGCCAGATATGGCTACACCTTC. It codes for CATSRGGQARYGYTF.

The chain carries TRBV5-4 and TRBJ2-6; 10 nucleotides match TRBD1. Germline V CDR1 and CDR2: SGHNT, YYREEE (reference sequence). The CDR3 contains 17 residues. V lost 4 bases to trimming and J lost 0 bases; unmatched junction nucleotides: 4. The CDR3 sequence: CASSRGQGLSGANVLTF. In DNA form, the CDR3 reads TGTGCCAGCAGCAGGGGACAGGGGCTCTCTGGGGCCAACGTCCTGACTTTC.

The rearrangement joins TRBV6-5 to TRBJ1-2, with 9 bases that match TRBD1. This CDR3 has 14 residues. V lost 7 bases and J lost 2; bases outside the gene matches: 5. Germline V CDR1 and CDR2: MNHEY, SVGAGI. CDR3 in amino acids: CASTTGQGNYGYTF. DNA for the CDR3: TGTGCCAGCACAACGGGACAGGGAAACTATGGCTACACCTTC.

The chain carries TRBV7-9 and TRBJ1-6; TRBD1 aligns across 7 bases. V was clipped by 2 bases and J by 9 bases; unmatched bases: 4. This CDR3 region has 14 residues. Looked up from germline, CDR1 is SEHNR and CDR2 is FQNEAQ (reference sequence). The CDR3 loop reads CASSLSSGGSPLHF. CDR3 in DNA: TGTGCCAGCAGCTTAAGTTCAGGGGGTTCACCCCTCCACTTT.

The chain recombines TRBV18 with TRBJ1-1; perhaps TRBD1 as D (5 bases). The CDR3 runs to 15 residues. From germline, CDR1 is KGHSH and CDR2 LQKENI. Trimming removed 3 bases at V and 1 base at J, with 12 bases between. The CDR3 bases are TGTGCCAGCTCACCCCAACCGACAGAGAACACTGAAGCTTTCTTT. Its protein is CASSPQPTENTEAFF.

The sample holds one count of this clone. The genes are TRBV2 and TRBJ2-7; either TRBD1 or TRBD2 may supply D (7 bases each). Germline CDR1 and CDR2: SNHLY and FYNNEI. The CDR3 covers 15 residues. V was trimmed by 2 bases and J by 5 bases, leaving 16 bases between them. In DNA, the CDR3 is TGTGCCAGCAGTGAAAGGGGAGGGGGCTCGGACGAGCAGTACTTC. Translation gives CASSERGGGSDEQYF.

The CDR3 sequence is CASSHGNQETQYF. DNA for the CDR3: TGTGCCAGCAGCCATGGGAACCAAGAGACCCAGTACTTC. V and J are TRBV7-2 and TRBJ2-5; no clear D gene. The CDR3 runs 13 residues. V was clipped by 5 bases and J by 0 bases, with 7 bases between them. Germline V gene data show CDR1 as SGHTA and CDR2 as FQGNSA.